These T cell receptor beta chains were read from a single sample in a study of human T cells and chemical hapten exposure. TCRdb itself ran the RACE reads through MiXCR, one entry per CDR3 protein. The data hold approximately 350,000 distinct CDR3 sequences, with about 6% observed a single time. Sequencing was performed on whole blood, taken in connection with sensitization to the hapten diphenylcyclopropenone (DPC). All receptors come from a young woman with alopecia areata. Some clones in this sample may be carry-over from other donors' samples. The CDR3 runs from the conserved cysteine through the conserved F or W. Fields, in order: V gene, J gene, clone size, D gene, CDR3 protein, CDR3 DNA. A D gene is named only where the DNA matches it firmly. Expanded clones are given a class, and other clones once, few, many or no size at all.

v_gene: TRBV20-1
j_gene: TRBJ1-4
abundance: many
d_gene: TRBD1
CDR3aa: CSASHRDRGAF
CDR3nt: TGCAGTGCTTCTCACCGGGACAGGGGCGCTTTT

v_gene: TRBV20-1
j_gene: TRBJ1-3
abundance: -
d_gene: -
CDR3aa: CSAREPRNRNTIYF
CDR3nt: TGCAGTGCTAGAGAACCTCGTAACAGAAACACCATATATTTT

v_gene: TRBV18
j_gene: TRBJ2-2
abundance: few
d_gene: TRBD1
CDR3aa: CASSPTLTGGITGELFF
CDR3nt: TGTGCCAGCTCACCTACATTGACAGGGGGCATCACCGGGGAGCTGTTTTTT

v_gene: TRBV3-1
j_gene: TRBJ2-1
abundance: -
d_gene: -
CDR3aa: CASSQEQGEYNEQFF
CDR3nt: TGTGCCAGCAGCCAGGAACAGGGAGAGTACAATGAGCAGTTCTTC

v_gene: TRBV6-2/TRBV6-3
j_gene: TRBJ2-5
abundance: -
d_gene: -
CDR3aa: CASSPGLPPGNQYF
CDR3nt: TGTGCCAGCAGTCCCGGACTACCCCCGGGGAACCAGTACTTC

v_gene: TRBV6-7
j_gene: TRBJ2-2
abundance: -
d_gene: -
CDR3aa: CASSYSISTDNTGELFF
CDR3nt: TGTGCCAGCAGTTACTCGATAAGTACGGACAACACCGGGGAGCTGTTTTTT

v_gene: TRBV27
j_gene: TRBJ2-1
abundance: -
d_gene: -
CDR3aa: CASSSLLPSYNEQFF
CDR3nt: TGTGCCAGCAGTTCGTTACTGCCCTCCTACAATGAGCAGTTCTTC

v_gene: TRBV28
j_gene: TRBJ2-3
abundance: few
d_gene: -
CDR3aa: CASSPSSYASTDTQYF
CDR3nt: TGTGCCAGCAGTCCCTCCTCATACGCTAGCACAGATACGCAGTATTTT

v_gene: TRBV29-1
j_gene: TRBJ2-5
abundance: many
d_gene: -
CDR3aa: CSVGPGSEETQYF
CDR3nt: TGCAGCGTTGGGCCAGGGTCGGAGGAGACCCAGTACTTC

v_gene: TRBV6-2/TRBV6-3
j_gene: TRBJ1-5
abundance: -
d_gene: TRBD1
CDR3aa: CASRRQGTYQPQHF
CDR3nt: TGTGCCAGCAGGCGACAGGGAACTTATCAGCCCCAGCATTTT

v_gene: TRBV6-2/TRBV6-3
j_gene: TRBJ1-5
abundance: -
d_gene: TRBD1
CDR3aa: CASHPEGQDDFSNQPQHF
CDR3nt: TGTGCCAGCCATCCTGAGGGACAGGACGACTTTAGCAATCAGCCCCAGCATTTT

v_gene: TRBV6-2/TRBV6-3
j_gene: TRBJ2-3
abundance: -
d_gene: -
CDR3aa: CASSRKEGADTQYF
CDR3nt: TGTGCCAGCAGCCGAAAGGAGGGCGCCGATACGCAGTATTTT

v_gene: TRBV2
j_gene: TRBJ2-7
abundance: -
d_gene: -
CDR3aa: CASSEVATAEQYF
CDR3nt: TGTGCCAGCAGTGAAGTGGCGACAGCCGAGCAGTACTTC

v_gene: TRBV7-8
j_gene: TRBJ2-7
abundance: -
d_gene: -
CDR3aa: CASSLSGTSLVEQYF
CDR3nt: TGTGCCAGCAGCTTATCCGGAACATCCCTGGTCGAGCAGTACTTC

v_gene: TRBV2
j_gene: TRBJ1-5
abundance: many
d_gene: TRBD1
CDR3aa: CASSRGQSENQPQHF
CDR3nt: TGTGCCAGCAGCCGGGGACAGTCAGAAAATCAGCCCCAGCATTTT

v_gene: TRBV4-2
j_gene: TRBJ2-1
abundance: -
d_gene: TRBD1
CDR3aa: CASSRPVTGGSWDNEQFF
CDR3nt: TGTGCCAGCAGCCGCCCCGTGACAGGGGGTTCTTGGGACAATGAGCAGTTCTTC

v_gene: TRBV12-3/TRBV12-4
j_gene: TRBJ1-5
abundance: many
d_gene: -
CDR3aa: CASSDTVNQPQHF
CDR3nt: TGTGCCAGCAGCGATACAGTAAATCAGCCCCAGCATTTT

v_gene: TRBV6-6
j_gene: TRBJ1-5
abundance: many
d_gene: -
CDR3aa: CASSYDRAYSNQPQHF
CDR3nt: TGTGCCAGCAGTTACGATAGGGCTTATAGCAATCAGCCCCAGCATTTT

v_gene: TRBV2
j_gene: TRBJ2-3
abundance: -
d_gene: -
CDR3aa: CASSEQGISTDTQYF
CDR3nt: TGTGCCAGCAGTGAACAGGGGATTAGCACAGATACGCAGTATTTT

v_gene: TRBV9
j_gene: TRBJ1-2
abundance: -
d_gene: -
CDR3aa: CASSVGGVPGYGYTF
CDR3nt: TGTGCCAGCAGCGTAGGGGGCGTCCCTGGCTATGGCTACACCTTC

v_gene: TRBV6-5
j_gene: TRBJ2-2
abundance: -
d_gene: -
CDR3aa: CATQAEATGELFF
CDR3nt: TGTGCCACCCAAGCGGAGGCCACCGGGGAGCTGTTTTTT

v_gene: TRBV10-3
j_gene: TRBJ1-6
abundance: few
d_gene: -
CDR3aa: CAISELGLLGNSPLHF
CDR3nt: TGTGCCATCAGTGAACTTGGTTTGCTGGGGAATTCACCCCTCCACTTT

v_gene: TRBV6-1
j_gene: TRBJ1-5
abundance: many
d_gene: -
CDR3aa: CASSEAVWGSNQPQHF
CDR3nt: TGTGCCAGCAGTGAAGCGGTGTGGGGGAGCAATCAGCCCCAGCATTTT

v_gene: TRBV6-2/TRBV6-3
j_gene: TRBJ2-1
abundance: many
d_gene: -
CDR3aa: CASSYVRNSYNEQFF
CDR3nt: TGTGCCAGCAGTTACGTCCGGAACTCCTACAATGAGCAGTTCTTC

v_gene: TRBV7-2
j_gene: TRBJ1-4
abundance: many
d_gene: -
CDR3aa: CASSLGLQRNEKLFF
CDR3nt: TGTGCCAGCAGCTTAGGGCTGCAGAGGAATGAAAAACTGTTTTTT

v_gene: TRBV3-1
j_gene: TRBJ2-5
abundance: few
d_gene: TRBD1
CDR3aa: CASNTGQGAETQYF
CDR3nt: TGTGCCAGCAACACGGGACAGGGGGCTGAGACCCAGTACTTC

v_gene: TRBV10-3
j_gene: TRBJ1-2
abundance: many
d_gene: -
CDR3aa: CAISGEGHGYGYTF
CDR3nt: TGTGCCATCAGTGGCGAGGGGCACGGCTATGGCTACACCTTC

v_gene: TRBV28
j_gene: TRBJ2-3
abundance: -
d_gene: TRBD2
CDR3aa: CASSLDPSGGTTDTQYF
CDR3nt: TGTGCCAGCAGTTTAGACCCTAGCGGGGGGACAACAGATACGCAGTATTTT

v_gene: TRBV6-2/TRBV6-3
j_gene: TRBJ2-7
abundance: -
d_gene: -
CDR3aa: CASSDLTGAYEQYF
CDR3nt: TGTGCCAGCAGTGACCTGACAGGAGCCTACGAGCAGTACTTC

v_gene: TRBV4-3
j_gene: TRBJ2-1
abundance: many
d_gene: TRBD1
CDR3aa: CASSQDHGAGGNEQFF
CDR3nt: TGCGCCAGCAGCCAAGATCACGGGGCAGGGGGCAATGAGCAGTTCTTC

v_gene: TRBV14
j_gene: TRBJ2-5
abundance: -
d_gene: -
CDR3aa: CASSLRLEGTQYF
CDR3nt: TGTGCCAGCAGCCTACGCTTAGAGGGGACCCAGTACTTC

v_gene: TRBV7-2
j_gene: TRBJ2-3
abundance: -
d_gene: -
CDR3aa: CASSLNSADTQYF
CDR3nt: TGTGCCAGCAGCTTAAACTCTGCAGATACGCAGTATTTT

v_gene: TRBV10-3
j_gene: TRBJ2-1
abundance: -
d_gene: TRBD2
CDR3aa: CAILAGGTYNEQFF
CDR3nt: TGTGCCATTCTAGCGGGGGGGACGTACAATGAGCAGTTCTTC

v_gene: TRBV2
j_gene: TRBJ2-2
abundance: -
d_gene: -
CDR3aa: CASRPPSRNTGELFF
CDR3nt: TGTGCCAGCAGGCCCCCCTCTAGGAACACCGGGGAGCTGTTTTTT

v_gene: TRBV9
j_gene: TRBJ1-1
abundance: few
d_gene: TRBD1
CDR3aa: CASSVGTGGLVPEAFF
CDR3nt: TGTGCCAGCAGCGTAGGGACAGGGGGTTTGGTCCCTGAAGCTTTCTTT

v_gene: TRBV6-2/TRBV6-3
j_gene: TRBJ1-5
abundance: few
d_gene: -
CDR3aa: CASRSWGEGSNQPQHF
CDR3nt: TGTGCCAGCAGATCGTGGGGGGAGGGTAGCAATCAGCCCCAGCATTTT

v_gene: TRBV6-5
j_gene: TRBJ1-5
abundance: many
d_gene: -
CDR3aa: CASSPTWSSNQPQHF
CDR3nt: TGTGCCAGCAGCCCGACATGGAGCAGCAATCAGCCCCAGCATTTT

v_gene: TRBV7-3
j_gene: TRBJ2-1
abundance: many
d_gene: -
CDR3aa: CASSLTGYNEQFF
CDR3nt: TGTGCCAGCAGCTTAACGGGGTACAATGAGCAGTTCTTC

v_gene: TRBV7-2
j_gene: TRBJ1-1
abundance: -
d_gene: -
CDR3aa: CASSLDNRNTEAFF
CDR3nt: TGTGCCAGCAGCTTAGATAACAGGAACACTGAAGCTTTCTTT

v_gene: TRBV4-1
j_gene: TRBJ1-1
abundance: -
d_gene: TRBD1
CDR3aa: CASSQEGGGFGTGPSAAFF
CDR3nt: TGCGCCAGCAGCCAAGAAGGAGGGGGTTTTGGGACAGGGCCGTCTGCAGCTTTCTTT

v_gene: TRBV7-6
j_gene: TRBJ2-3
abundance: many
d_gene: TRBD2
CDR3aa: CASSSLAGVVDTQYF
CDR3nt: TGTGCCAGCAGCTCCCTAGCGGGGGTTGTGGATACGCAGTATTTT

v_gene: TRBV20-1
j_gene: TRBJ1-5
abundance: few
d_gene: TRBD1
CDR3aa: CSAYRVGTGGLNQPQHF
CDR3nt: TGCAGTGCTTACCGGGTTGGGACAGGGGGCTTGAATCAGCCCCAGCATTTT